This TCR beta chain was sequenced for a study of T cell changes during pregnancy in multiple sclerosis. Clones were read by immunoSEQ multiplex PCR, and TCRdb kept only the in-frame ones, dropping some. The sample lists about 80,000 clones, about 90% occurring once. With 1 base clipped from V and 7 bases from J, the junction kept 6 bases outside the gene matches. Germline loops: CDR1 SGHTA, CDR2 FQGNSA. The CDR3 covers 15 residues. The receptor was isolated from a female donor with multiple sclerosis, enrolled in a pregnancy study. The J gene is TRBJ1-4, the V gene TRBV7-2; 7 bases fit TRBD1. Specimen: peripheral blood, collected before pregnancy. As DNA, the CDR3 is TGTGCCAGCAGCTTAGGAACAGGGGTTCCTGAAAAACTGTTTTTT. Translated: CASSLGTGVPEKLFF. The full variable domain, in which reference TRBV7-2 and TRBJ1-4 provide the parts outside the CDR3, is GAGVSQSPSNKVTEKGKDVELRCDPISGHTALYWYRQSLGQGLEFLIYFQGNSAPDKSGLPSDRFSAERTGGSVSTLTIQRTQQEDSAVYLCASSLGTGVPEKLFFGSGTQLSVL.